Sequencing of this T cell receptor (beta chain) was carried out in a study of vaccination effects on CD4 cells after COVID-19. Study-level points and caveats: Late after vaccination, infection- and vaccine-induced clones showed marked clonal contraction.

Germline V gene lookup returns CDR1 LNHNV and CDR2 YYDKDF (reference sequence). V was trimmed by 0 bases and J by 8 bases, leaving 13 bases between them. The CDR3 spans 15 residues. In the ViraFEST assay, antigen-specific CD4+ clonotypes were identified by expansion after peptide-pool stimulation. Isolation of CD4+ T cells took place after about ten days of culture. Vaccination of participants consisted of two doses of either the BNT162b2 or mRNA-1273 vaccine. With approximately 9.6 ug/ml peptides and about 9.5 IU/ml IL-2, approximately 2.2 million PBMC per well were cultured. IL-2 medium took the place of half the medium on both days 3 and 7. Clones were read by immunoSEQ multiplex PCR, and TCRdb kept only the in-frame ones, dropping some. There are about 69,000 clones in the sample; about 80% occur only once, and 0.85% to 1% lies in the top ten. A note on this clone: Antigen specificity is unknown.

The receptor was derived from a human donor who received a COVID-19 vaccine. This chain links TRBV15 with TRBJ1-4; the D is unclear. The input for sequencing was CD4+ T cells from PBMCs cultured with HCoV-OC43 spike peptides, taken after COVID-19 vaccination. The subset: HCoV-OC43 spike overlapping peptide pool stimulation. The CDR3 region is CATSRDGGPGEKLFF. DNA for the CDR3: TGTGCCACCAGCAGAGACGGAGGGCCCGGCGAAAAACTGTTTTTT.